This T cell receptor beta chain was found in a study of T cell clonality in common variable immunodeficiency. CDR3 size: 15 residues. Trimming took 4 bases from V and 0 from J; bases not matched to a gene: 3. Per the germline V gene, CDR1 is SGHNT and CDR2 is YENEEA. This clone occurred many times. The read comes to an end 3 residues before the CDR3 does, leaving the germline J gene to fill in the end. Here immunoSEQ multiplex PCR was the method, and the copy in TCRdb shows in-frame clones only, minus some. The repertoire consists of tens of thousands of clones, none detected only once. The receptor comes from a person between 18 and 75 years old in good health. The genes are TRBV11-3 and TRBJ2-1; 7 bases line up with TRBD2. Sequenced material: peripheral blood mononuclear cells. CDR3 DNA (partial): TGTGCCAGCAGCTCTAGCGGTAGCTCCTACAATGAG. This sequence encodes CASSSSGSSYNE. In full, the CDR3 reads CASSSSGSSYNEQFF.